The 14 T cell receptor beta chains reported below all come from one sample, sequenced in a study of blood T cell repertoires in COVID-19. Sequenced by immunoSEQ multiplex PCR; TCRdb stores in-frame clones only, minus some. This table has about 130,000 clones, about four fifths appearing once. The sequencing sample was made of PBMCs or T cells enriched from blood (not recorded which). The receptors here all came from a man aged 30 to 39 who had recovered from COVID-19.

The CDR3 sequence: CASSYTGTPRHEQYF. The CDR3 DNA follows: TGTGCCAGCAGTTACACAGGCACCCCGCGCCACGAGCAGTACTTC. V usage is TRBV6-5 and J usage is TRBJ2-7, with D maybe TRBD1 (5 bases). The germline V gene encodes CDR1 MNHEY and CDR2 SVGAGI. The CDR3 has 15 amino acids. V shed 2 bases and J shed 5 bases, with 16 bases lying between them.

V usage is TRBV28 and J usage is TRBJ1-3; 9 bases map to TRBD1. CDR1 is MDHEN and CDR2 is SYDVKM in the germline V gene. The CDR3 has 17 amino acids. The V segment lost 3 bases and the J segment 2 bases; nucleotides outside the gene matches: 8. In DNA form, the CDR3 reads TGTGCCAGCAGTTTCCTGGGACAGGGAATCGCTGGAAACACCATATATTTT. This sequence encodes CASSFLGQGIAGNTIYF.

The chain employs TRBV10-1 and TRBJ2-1; 13 nucleotides agree with TRBD2. The CDR3 covers 15 residues. J gave up 7 bases and V 6 bases, and 6 bases lay outside the gene matches. Per germline, CDR1 WNHNN and CDR2 SYGVQD (reference sequence). In DNA form, the CDR3 reads TGCGCCAGCAGCCGAGGGACTAGCGGGATGAATGAGCAGTTCTTC. Protein product: CASSRGTSGMNEQFF.

This clone appeared once. The CDR3 nucleotides read TGTGCCAGCTCTCGTCAGGGGGACCCCACCGGGGAGCTGTTTTTT. Translating gives CASSRQGDPTGELFF. This chain joins TRBV7-9 and TRBJ2-2; 7 nucleotides match TRBD1. The V segment lost 8 bases and the J segment 4 bases; nucleotides outside the gene matches: 10. The CDR3 is 15 residues long. Germline values: CDR1 SEHNR, CDR2 FQNEAQ (reference sequence).

The V call is TRBV2, the J call TRBJ1-5; weak D call: TRBD1 (6 bases). Looked up from germline, CDR1 is SNHLY and CDR2 is FYNNEI. The CDR3 has 14 residues. Between the trimmed V and J ends, which lost 4 bases and 3 bases, there was a span of 10 bases. CDR3 sequence: CASSARQANQPQHF. The CDR3 DNA follows: TGTGCCAGCAGTGCCCGACAGGCCAATCAGCCCCAGCATTTT.

This CDR3 is CASSPTGTSGYNEQFF. CDR3 coding DNA: TGTGCCAGCAGCCCTACCGGGACTAGCGGCTACAATGAGCAGTTCTTC. This chain links TRBV7-2 with TRBJ2-1, with 11 nucleotides matching TRBD2. The CDR3 covers 16 residues. J lost 3 bases, V lost 5 bases, and 6 bases had no gene match. Germline V gene data show CDR1 as SGHTA and CDR2 as FQGNSA.

This chain connects TRBV6-1 to TRBJ1-3; no clear D gene. CDR3 length: 12 amino acids. Trimming took 3 bases from V and 4 from J, leaving 4 bases between them. Germline values: CDR1 MNHNS, CDR2 SASEGT. The CDR3 bases are TGTGCCAGCAGTGATTCAGGAAACACCATATATTTT. Translated: CASSDSGNTIYF.

The rearrangement links TRBV5-1 to TRBJ2-1; 8 bases align to TRBD1. CDR3 length equals 16 residues. Trimming took 1 base from V and 5 from J; bases not matched to a gene: 8. Germline lookup yields CDR1 SGHRS and CDR2 YFSETQ. CDR3 nucleotide sequence: TGCGCCAGCAGCTTGAGTTCAGGGGGCGCCCACAATGAGCAGTTCTTC. Amino acid sequence: CASSLSSGGAHNEQFF.

The chain is built from TRBV9 and TRBJ1-4; TRBD1 agrees at 8 bases. Per the germline V gene, CDR1 is SGDLS and CDR2 is YYNGEE. The CDR3 consists of 15 residues. The J segment lost 4 bases and the V segment lost 2 bases, leaving 4 bases of the junction unmatched. The chain's CDR3 is CASSVGTGINEKLFF. The DNA of the CDR3 is TGTGCCAGCAGCGTGGGGACAGGCATTAATGAAAAACTGTTTTTT.

This clone was observed a single time. The chain has TRBV9 and TRBJ2-7; TRBD1 is a possible D gene (6 bases). V was trimmed by 0 bases and J by 0 bases, leaving 7 bases between them. CDR1 SGDLS and CDR2 YYNGEE come from the germline V gene. The CDR3 extends over 14 amino acids. The CDR3: CASSVEDSSYEQYF. CDR3 DNA sequence: TGTGCCAGCAGCGTAGAGGACAGCTCCTACGAGCAGTACTTC.

This clone was counted once. The chain combines TRBV3-1 (or the pseudogene TRBV3-2) with TRBJ1-2; TRBD1 is a possible D gene (6 bases). CDR3 length: 15 amino acids. V was clipped by 4 bases and J by 0 bases, with 12 bases between them. Germline values: CDR1 LGHDT, CDR2 YNNKEL (reference sequence). The CDR3: CASSRDTLANYGYTF. In DNA, the CDR3 is TGTGCCAGCAGCCGGGACACCCTGGCTAACTATGGCTACACCTTC.

The rearrangement links TRBV19 to TRBJ2-7; 7 positions agree with TRBD2. The CDR3 has 15 residues. Germline loops: CDR1 LNHDA, CDR2 SQIVND (reference sequence). V lost 3 bases and J lost 11; bases outside the gene matches: 16. The CDR3 DNA reads as TGTGCCAGTAGTATGGGAGGGGATGCGAGCAGCCCCAAGTACGTC. Protein sequence: CASSMGGDASSPKYV.

V usage is TRBV19 and J usage is TRBJ2-6, with D maybe TRBD2 (5 bases). Deletions cut 7 bases from V and 3 bases from J, with 10 bases between. The CDR3 runs to 14 residues. Germline V gene lookup returns CDR1 LNHDA and CDR2 SQIVND (reference sequence). This CDR3 is CASIATIGANVLTF. In DNA, the CDR3 is TGTGCCAGTATCGCGACTATTGGGGCCAACGTCCTGACTTTC.

J is TRBJ2-1 and V is TRBV6-5; TRBD2 matches at 11 bases. The CDR3 contains 16 residues. Germline V gives CDR1 MNHEY, CDR2 SVGAGI. J gave up 4 bases and V 0 bases, and 2 bases lay outside the gene matches. The CDR3 DNA is TGTGCCAGCAGTTACTCTACTAGCGGGAGTTACAATGAGCAGTTCTTC. Amino acid sequence: CASSYSTSGSYNEQFF.